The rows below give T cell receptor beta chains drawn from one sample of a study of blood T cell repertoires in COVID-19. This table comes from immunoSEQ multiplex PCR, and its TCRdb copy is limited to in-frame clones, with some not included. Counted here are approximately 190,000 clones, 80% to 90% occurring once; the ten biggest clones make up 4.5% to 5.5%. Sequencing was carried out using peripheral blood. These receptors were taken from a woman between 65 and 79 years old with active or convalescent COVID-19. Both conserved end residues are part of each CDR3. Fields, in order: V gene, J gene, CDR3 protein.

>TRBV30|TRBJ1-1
CAWGPYTEAFF
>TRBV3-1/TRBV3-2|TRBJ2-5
CASSRREQETQYF
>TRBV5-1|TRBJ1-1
CASSLDRPGVTEAFF
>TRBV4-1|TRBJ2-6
CASSQMGESGSGANVLTF
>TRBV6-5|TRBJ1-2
CASRRGAGDGYTF
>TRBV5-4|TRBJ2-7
CASSGGSYEQYF
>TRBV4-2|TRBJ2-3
CASSHQTSRGPDTQYF
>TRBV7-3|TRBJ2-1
CASSSGFSSYNEQFF
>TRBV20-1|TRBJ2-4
CSAGGLAKNIQYF
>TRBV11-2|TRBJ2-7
CASSLVTSGRYGEQYF
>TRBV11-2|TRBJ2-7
CASSDRGQGPYEQYF
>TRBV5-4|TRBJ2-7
CASSLPTSGRYEQYF
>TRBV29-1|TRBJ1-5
CSVRQGGDQPQHF
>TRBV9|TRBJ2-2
CASSALYTGELFF
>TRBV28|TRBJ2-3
CASSRYGQRTDTQYF
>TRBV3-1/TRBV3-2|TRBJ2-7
CASSSRGLAGVGEQYF
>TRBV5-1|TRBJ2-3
CASSQAGGDTQYF
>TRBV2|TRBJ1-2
CASNPRTVGGGYTF
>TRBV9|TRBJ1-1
CASSAGTGLVSDTEAFF
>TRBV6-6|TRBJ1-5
CASSPGSHGNQPQHF
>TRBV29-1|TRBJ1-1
CSVGGLGTGRTEAFF
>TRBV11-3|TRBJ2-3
CASSPGQLSTDTQYF
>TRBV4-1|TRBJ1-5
CASSQEIGSNQPQHF
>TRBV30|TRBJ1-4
CAWNRGDRLRTNEKLFF
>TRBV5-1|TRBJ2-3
CASSLGGLAGEQDTQYF
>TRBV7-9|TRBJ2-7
CASSTSGLPDEQYF
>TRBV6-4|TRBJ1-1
CASINSQGMGTEAFF
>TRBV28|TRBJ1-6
CASSSDRVDSPLHF
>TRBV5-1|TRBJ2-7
CASSSLMGTDYEQYF
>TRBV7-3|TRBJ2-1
CASSSRLANYNEQFF
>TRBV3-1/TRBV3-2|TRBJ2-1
CASSQDRWGPSYNEQFF
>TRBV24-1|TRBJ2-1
CATSDPSRGGMFF
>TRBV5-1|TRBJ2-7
CASSLVGSTYEQYF
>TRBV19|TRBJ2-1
CASSPTTSGRGGDEQFF
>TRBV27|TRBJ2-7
CAKRTSGTYEQYF
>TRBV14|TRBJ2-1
CASSRNSVPHEQFF
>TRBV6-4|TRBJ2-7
CASSEGPGRTYEQYF
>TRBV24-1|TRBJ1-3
CATSVSGHASGNTIYF